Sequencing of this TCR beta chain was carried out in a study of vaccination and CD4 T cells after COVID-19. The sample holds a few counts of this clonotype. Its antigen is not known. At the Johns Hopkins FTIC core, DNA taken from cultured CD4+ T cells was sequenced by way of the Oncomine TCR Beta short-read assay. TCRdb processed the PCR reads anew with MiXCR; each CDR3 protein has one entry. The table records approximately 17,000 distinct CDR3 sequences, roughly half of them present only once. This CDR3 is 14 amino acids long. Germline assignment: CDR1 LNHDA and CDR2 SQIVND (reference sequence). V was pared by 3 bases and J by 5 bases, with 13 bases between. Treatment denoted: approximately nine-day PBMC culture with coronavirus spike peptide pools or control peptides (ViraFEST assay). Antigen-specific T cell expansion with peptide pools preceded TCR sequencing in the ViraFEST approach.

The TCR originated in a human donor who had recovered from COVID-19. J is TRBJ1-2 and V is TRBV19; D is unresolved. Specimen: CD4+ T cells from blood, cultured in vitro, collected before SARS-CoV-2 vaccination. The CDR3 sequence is CASSMNRGSYGYTF. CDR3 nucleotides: TGTGCCAGTAGTATGAACAGAGGGAGTTATGGCTACACCTTC.